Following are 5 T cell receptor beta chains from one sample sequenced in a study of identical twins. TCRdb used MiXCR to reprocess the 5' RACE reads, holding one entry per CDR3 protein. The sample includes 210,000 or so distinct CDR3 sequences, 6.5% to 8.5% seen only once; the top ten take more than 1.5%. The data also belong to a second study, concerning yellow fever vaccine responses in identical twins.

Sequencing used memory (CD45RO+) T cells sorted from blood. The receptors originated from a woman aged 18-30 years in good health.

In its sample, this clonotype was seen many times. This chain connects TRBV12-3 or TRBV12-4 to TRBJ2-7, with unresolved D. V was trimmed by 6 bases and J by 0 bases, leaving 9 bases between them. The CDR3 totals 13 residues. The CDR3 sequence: CASRSPTSYEQYF. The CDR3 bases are TGTGCCAGCAGGAGTCCAACCTCCTACGAGCAGTACTTC.

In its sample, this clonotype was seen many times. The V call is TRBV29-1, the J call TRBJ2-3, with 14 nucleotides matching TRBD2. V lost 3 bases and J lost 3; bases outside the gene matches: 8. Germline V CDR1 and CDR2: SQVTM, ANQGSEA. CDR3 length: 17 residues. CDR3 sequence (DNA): TGCAGCGTTGACCGACCCGGGACTAGCGGGAGTACAGATACGCAGTATTTT. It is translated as CSVDRPGTSGSTDTQYF.

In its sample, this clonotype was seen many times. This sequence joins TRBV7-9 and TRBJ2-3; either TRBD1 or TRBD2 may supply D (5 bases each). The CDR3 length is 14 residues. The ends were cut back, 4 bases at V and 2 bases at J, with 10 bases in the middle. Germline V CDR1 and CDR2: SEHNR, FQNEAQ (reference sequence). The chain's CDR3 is CASSWDQHTDTQYF. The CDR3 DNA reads TGTGCCAGCAGCTGGGACCAACACACAGATACGCAGTATTTT.

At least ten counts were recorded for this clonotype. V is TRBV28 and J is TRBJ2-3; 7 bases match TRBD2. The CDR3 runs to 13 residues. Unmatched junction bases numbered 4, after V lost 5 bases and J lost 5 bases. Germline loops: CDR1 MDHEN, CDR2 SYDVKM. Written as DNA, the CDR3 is TGTGCCAGCAGTCCGGGACTAAGAGATACGCAGTATTTT. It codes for CASSPGLRDTQYF.

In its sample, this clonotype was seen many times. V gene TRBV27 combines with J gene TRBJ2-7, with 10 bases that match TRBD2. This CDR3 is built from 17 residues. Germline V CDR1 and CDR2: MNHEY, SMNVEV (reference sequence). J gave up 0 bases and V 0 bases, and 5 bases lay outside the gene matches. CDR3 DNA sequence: TGTGCCAGCAGTTTATCGGGAGCGGGAGGGGACTCCTACGAGCAGTACTTC. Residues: CASSLSGAGGDSYEQYF.